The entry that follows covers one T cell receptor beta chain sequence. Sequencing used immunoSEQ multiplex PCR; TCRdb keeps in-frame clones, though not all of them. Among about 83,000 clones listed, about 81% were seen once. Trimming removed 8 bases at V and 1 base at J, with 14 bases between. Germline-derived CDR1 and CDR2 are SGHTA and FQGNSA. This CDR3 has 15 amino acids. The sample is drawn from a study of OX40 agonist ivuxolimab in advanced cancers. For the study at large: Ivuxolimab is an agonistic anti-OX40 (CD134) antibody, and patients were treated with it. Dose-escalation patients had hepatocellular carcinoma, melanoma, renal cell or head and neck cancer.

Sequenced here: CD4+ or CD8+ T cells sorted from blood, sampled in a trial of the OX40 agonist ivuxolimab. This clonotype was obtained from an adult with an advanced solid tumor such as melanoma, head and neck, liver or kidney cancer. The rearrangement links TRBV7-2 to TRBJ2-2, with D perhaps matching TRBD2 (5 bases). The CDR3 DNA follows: TGTGCCAGCGGAATACGGGCGGGGAACACCGGGGAGCTGTTTTTT. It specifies CASGIRAGNTGELFF. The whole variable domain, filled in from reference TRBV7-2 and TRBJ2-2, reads GAGVSQSPSNKVTEKGKDVELRCDPISGHTALYWYRQSLGQGLEFLIYFQGNSAPDKSGLPSDRFSAERTGGSVSTLTIQRTQQEDSAVYLCASGIRAGNTGELFFGEGSRLTVL.